This TCR beta chain was captured in a study of T cells after posttransplantation cyclophosphamide listed by TCRdb under 2016. Context from the whole study: Using TRB sequencing, the study followed how the T cell repertoire reconstituted after myeloablative bone marrow transplantation in which posttransplantation cyclophosphamide served as GVHD prophylaxis. Samples from a few dozen PTCy-treated patients, along with samples from about 17 of their related bone marrow donors, underwent antigen receptor sequencing. Blood from all 35 or so PTCy patients with 1-year posttransplant specimens was subjected to TRB sequencing. Up to 3 additional blood samples from 2 to 5.2 years after transplant were also TRB-sequenced in 3 patients, as was pretransplant blood from a handful of patients. Because TRA and TRB clonality correlated tightly in fewer than 10 samples, the subsequent TCR analyses were limited to TRB only. Public TRB sequences were checked against a database of over 3,000 sequences associated with responses to pathogens, tumor antigens, self-antigens and alloantigens. General conclusions and limits of the study: The TRB repertoires of T cells infiltrating skin or the GI tract showed only limited overlap with the TRB repertoires found in blood. Across roughly 48 patients, TRB clonality was highly associated with recipient CMV seropositivity and CMV reactivation, and diversity in PTCy patients was similar to diversity in CNI/methotrexate controls. Donor-recipient similarity was low at 1-2 months but rose over the first year, and later blood repertoires were often dominated by donor CD8+ memory clones.

TRB sequencing was run on genomic DNA with either the immunoSEQ assay at survey resolution or the hsTCRB kit. Per the source publication's procedure: Initial read processing used immunoSEQ software, and repertoire analyses used the LymphoSeq R package. Clonality was computed as 1 minus normalized Shannon entropy; Gini coefficient was also calculated for each TRB dataset. To infer phenotypes in unsorted samples, TRB sequences from sorted subsets of the recipient or donor were mapped onto unsorted samples from the same recipient. TCRdb took over this immuneACCESS table, retaining in-frame rearrangements with V and J assigned. Such tables are incomplete; in checked studies, under half of the missing clones stem from an unresolved V gene, and the remainder is unexplained. That table supplies the V and J calls and clone size; D and trimming were determined from the DNA. This sample is represented by 25,000 to 30,000 clones; roughly 85% of them were singletons. 2.5% to 4% of the sample lies in the top ten.

On the day of marrow donation, related bone marrow donors gave peripheral blood samples. Peripheral blood and bone marrow mononuclear cells were isolated by Ficoll-Hypaque density centrifugation and were cryopreserved. For this clone: The antigen this receptor binds is unknown. Base qualities were left out, and no much larger clone turns up one base away.

This TCR was recovered from a man aged 50-59 years. Sequenced: PBMCs.

Here the CDR3 is given as CASSQYVTGDQPQHF. The DNA sequence reads TGTGCCAGCAGCCAATACGTAACGGGGGATCAGCCCCAGCATTTT. Recombination linked TRBV4-2 to TRBJ1-5; the D gene is possibly TRBD1, with 5 bases matching. V sheds 2 bases and J sheds 5 bases, leaving 13 bases between their ends. The CDR1 and CDR2 encoded by the germline V gene are LGHNA and YNFKEQ. The CDR3 numbers 15 residues from cysteine through phenylalanine. Solely the CDR3 DNA is kept, with 45 bases framed from the first base.